This paragraph reports one T cell receptor (beta chain). Its cognate antigen is unknown. Sequenced by immunoSEQ multiplex PCR; TCRdb stores in-frame clones only, minus some. The data show 80,000 to 100,000 clones, with around 84% seen just once and approximately 5.6% held by the top ten. This CDR3 comprises 14 residues. V gave up 3 bases and J gave up 5 bases, with 14 bases separating them. Germline loops: CDR1 MDHEN, CDR2 SYDVKM. This sample is part of a study of T cell responses to AZD1222 COVID-19 vaccine. Regarding the study as a whole: Unmutated variant regions are reportedly the target of nearly half of TCRs that are spike-specific. The study found vaccine-associated CD4 TCRs spanning spike, dominant at 160-218 and 743-854. A mostly white British donor set with more females was recruited, and clonal diversity was possibly underestimated.

Second doses were pooled across both intervals (about 4 or about 12 weeks). The source material was peripheral blood, sampled 28 days after the second AZD1222 dose. This TCR was recovered from an adult who received the AZD1222 COVID-19 vaccine. The chain combines TRBV28 with TRBJ2-7; D unclear. The DNA of the CDR3 is TGTGCCAGCAGTTTTTTGAGACGTGGTGACGAGCAGTACTTC. Translation: CASSFLRRGDEQYF.